Sequencing of this T cell receptor beta chain was carried out in a study of blood T cell repertoires in COVID-19. Across the study: Sites in the United States, Italy and Spain provided acute and convalescent COVID-19 samples. Sample material is recorded as cDNA or gDNA derived from T cells, B-cell-depleted T cells, or PBMCs.

V lost 7 bases, J lost 5 bases, and 21 bases stayed unmatched. The CDR3 covers 18 residues. Germline V CDR1 and CDR2: LGHDT, YNNKEL (reference sequence). Original methodology: Nucleated cell number was recorded as an estimate derived from reference gene primer amplification. Profiled with immunoSEQ multiplex PCR; TCRdb holds only in-frame clones, not every one. From that table come the V and J calls and clone size; the DNA was used to work out D and trimming. The repertoire consists of 200,000 to 250,000 clones, with 70% to 90% occurring once and the leading ten covering over 4.5%. V gene TRBV3-1 (or the pseudogene TRBV3-2) combines with J gene TRBJ2-5, with 8 bases lining up with TRBD2. The receptor's source is a man older than 75 with acute or convalescent COVID-19. The sequenced sample consisted of peripheral blood. CDR3 sequence reads: CASTYHGGRAGDSETQYF. Written as DNA, the CDR3 is TGTGCCAGCACTTACCACGGCGGTCGAGCGGGAGACTCTGAGACCCAGTACTTC.